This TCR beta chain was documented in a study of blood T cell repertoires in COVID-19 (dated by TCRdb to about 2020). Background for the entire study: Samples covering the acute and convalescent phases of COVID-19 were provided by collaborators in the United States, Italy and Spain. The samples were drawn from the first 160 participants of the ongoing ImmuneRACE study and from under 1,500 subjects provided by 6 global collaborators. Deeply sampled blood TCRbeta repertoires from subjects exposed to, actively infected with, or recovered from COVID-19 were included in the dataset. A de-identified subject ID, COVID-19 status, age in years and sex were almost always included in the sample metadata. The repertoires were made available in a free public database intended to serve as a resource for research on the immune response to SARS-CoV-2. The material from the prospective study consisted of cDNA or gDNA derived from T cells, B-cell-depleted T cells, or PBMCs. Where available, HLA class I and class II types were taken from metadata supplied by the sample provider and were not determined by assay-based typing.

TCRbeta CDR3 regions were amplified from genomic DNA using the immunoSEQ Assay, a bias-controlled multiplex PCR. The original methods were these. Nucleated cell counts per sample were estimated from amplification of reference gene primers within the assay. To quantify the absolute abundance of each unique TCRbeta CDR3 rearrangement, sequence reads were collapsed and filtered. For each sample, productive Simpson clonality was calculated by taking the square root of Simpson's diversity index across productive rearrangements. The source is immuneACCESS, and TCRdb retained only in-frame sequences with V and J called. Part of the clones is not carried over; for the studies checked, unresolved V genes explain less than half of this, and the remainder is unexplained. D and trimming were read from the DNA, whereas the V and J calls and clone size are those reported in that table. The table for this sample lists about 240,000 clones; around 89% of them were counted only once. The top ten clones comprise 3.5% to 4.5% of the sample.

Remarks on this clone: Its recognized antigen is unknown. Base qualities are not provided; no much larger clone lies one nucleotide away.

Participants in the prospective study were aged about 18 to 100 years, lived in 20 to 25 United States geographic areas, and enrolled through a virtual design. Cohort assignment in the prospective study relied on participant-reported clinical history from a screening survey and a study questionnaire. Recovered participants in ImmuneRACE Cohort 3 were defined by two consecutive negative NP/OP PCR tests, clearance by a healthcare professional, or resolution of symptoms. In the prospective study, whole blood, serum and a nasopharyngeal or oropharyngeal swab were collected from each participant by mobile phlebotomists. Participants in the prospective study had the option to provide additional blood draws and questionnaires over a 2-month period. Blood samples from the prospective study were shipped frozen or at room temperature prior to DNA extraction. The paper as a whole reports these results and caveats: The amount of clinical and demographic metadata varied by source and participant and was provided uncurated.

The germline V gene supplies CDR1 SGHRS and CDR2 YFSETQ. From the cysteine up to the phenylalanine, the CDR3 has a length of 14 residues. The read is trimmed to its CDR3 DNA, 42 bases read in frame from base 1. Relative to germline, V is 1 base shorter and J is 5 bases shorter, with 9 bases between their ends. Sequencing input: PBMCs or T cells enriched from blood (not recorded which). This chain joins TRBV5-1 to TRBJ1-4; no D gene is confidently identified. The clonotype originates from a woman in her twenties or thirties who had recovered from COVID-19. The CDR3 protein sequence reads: CASSLSQANEKLFF. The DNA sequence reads TGCGCCAGCAGCTTGAGTCAGGCGAATGAAAAACTGTTTTTT.